This T cell receptor beta chain was identified during a study of a mutant IDH1 vaccine in newly diagnosed glioma. About the study: Visits V12 and V13 fell at weeks 35 and 47, respectively.

Produced via immunoSEQ multiplex PCR; TCRdb's table is partial and in-frame only. The table has some 60,000 clones, around 81% seen once. In regard to this clone: Its cognate antigen is unknown.

As for time point: week 35, safety follow-up. The study gave 300 ug of mutant IDH1 20-mer peptide per vaccine dose, with topical imiquimod. The germline CDR1 and CDR2 sequences are MNHEY and SMNVEV (reference sequence). Trimming took off 6 bases at V and 5 bases at J, with 17 bases between the two ends. The CDR3 runs 14 residues. The starting material was PBMCs, obtained from a glioma patient whose treatment included an IDH1 peptide vaccine. This TCR was recovered from a man aged 35-49 years with glioma. J is TRBJ2-7 and V is TRBV27, with D perhaps TRBD1 (6 bases). Here the CDR3 reads CASSSFDRRHEQYF. DNA for the CDR3: TGTGCCAGCAGCTCGTTTGACAGGCGGCACGAGCAGTACTTC.